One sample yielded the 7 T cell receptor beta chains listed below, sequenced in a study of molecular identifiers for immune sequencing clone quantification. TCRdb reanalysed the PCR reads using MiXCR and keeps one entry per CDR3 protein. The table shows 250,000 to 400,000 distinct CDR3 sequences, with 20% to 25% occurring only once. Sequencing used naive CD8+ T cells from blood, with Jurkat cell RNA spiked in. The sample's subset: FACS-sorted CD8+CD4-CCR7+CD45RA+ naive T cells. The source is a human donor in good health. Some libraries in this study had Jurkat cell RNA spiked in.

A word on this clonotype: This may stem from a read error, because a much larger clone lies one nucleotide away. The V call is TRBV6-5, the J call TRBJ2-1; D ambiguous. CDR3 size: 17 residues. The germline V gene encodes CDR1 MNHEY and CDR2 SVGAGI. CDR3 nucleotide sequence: TGTGCCGGCAGTACTGCTTATCACGGGCCGTCCTACAATGAGCAGTTCTTC. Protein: CAGSTAYHGPSYNEQFF.

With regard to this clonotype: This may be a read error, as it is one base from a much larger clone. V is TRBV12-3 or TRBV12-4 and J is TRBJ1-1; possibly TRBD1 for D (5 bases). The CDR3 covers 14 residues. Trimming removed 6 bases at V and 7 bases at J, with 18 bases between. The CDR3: CASRPDNGDYEAFF. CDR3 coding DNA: TGTGCCAGCAGACCCGACAATGGGGACTATGAAGCTTTCTTT.

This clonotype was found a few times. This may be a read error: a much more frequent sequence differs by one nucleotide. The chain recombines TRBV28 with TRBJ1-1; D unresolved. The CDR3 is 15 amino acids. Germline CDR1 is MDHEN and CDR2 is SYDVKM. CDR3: CASRHMKREVVAASF. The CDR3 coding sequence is TGTGCCAGCAGACACATGAAGAGGGAGGTGGTCGCTGCTTCCTTT.

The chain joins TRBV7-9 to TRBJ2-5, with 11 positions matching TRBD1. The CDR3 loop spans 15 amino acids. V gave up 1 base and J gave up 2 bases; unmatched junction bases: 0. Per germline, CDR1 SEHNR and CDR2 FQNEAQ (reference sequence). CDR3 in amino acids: CASSLGDRGQETQYF. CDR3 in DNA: TGTGCCAGCAGCTTAGGGGACAGGGGGCAAGAGACCCAGTACTTC. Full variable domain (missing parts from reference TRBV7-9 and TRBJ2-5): DTGVSQNPRHKITKRGQNVTFRCDPISEHNRLYWYRQTLGQGPEFLTYFQNEAQLEKSRLLSDRFSAERPKGSFSTLEIQRTEQGDSAMYLCASSLGDRGQETQYFGPGTRLLVL.

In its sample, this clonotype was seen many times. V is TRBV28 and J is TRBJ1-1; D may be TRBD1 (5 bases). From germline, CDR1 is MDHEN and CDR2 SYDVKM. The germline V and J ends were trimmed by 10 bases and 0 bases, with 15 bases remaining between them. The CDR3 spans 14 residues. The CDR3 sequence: CATLAGTLNTEAFF. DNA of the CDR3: TGTGCCACTCTAGCCGGGACTTTGAACACTGAAGCTTTCTTT.

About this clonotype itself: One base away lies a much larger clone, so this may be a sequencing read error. This CDR3 reads CASSAMDRNTGELFF. The DNA of the CDR3 is TGTGCCAGCAGCGCCATGGACAGGAACACCGGGGAGCTGTTTTTT. J is TRBJ2-2 and V is TRBV13, with D perhaps matching TRBD1 (6 bases). The CDR3 has 15 residues. CDR1 PRHDT and CDR2 FYEKMQ come from the germline V gene (reference sequence). V lost 5 bases to trimming and J lost 1 base, with 11 bases between them.

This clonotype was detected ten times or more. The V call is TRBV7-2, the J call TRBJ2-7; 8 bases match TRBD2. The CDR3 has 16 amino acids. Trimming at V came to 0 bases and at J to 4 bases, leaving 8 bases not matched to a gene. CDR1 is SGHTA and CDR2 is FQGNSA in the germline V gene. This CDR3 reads CASSLAGTRGNYEQYF. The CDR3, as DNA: TGTGCCAGCAGCTTAGCGGGGACTAGGGGGAATTACGAGCAGTACTTC.